The entry that follows covers one T cell receptor (beta chain) sequence. Its antigen is currently not known. Within one base of it there is no much larger clone, and no base qualities were kept. The library was produced with the immunoSEQ multiplex PCR assay. A mixture of 60 forward primers for TCR Vbeta segments and 13 reverse primers for TCR Jbeta segments was used in the multiplex PCR. A multiplex PCR assay on genomic DNA amplified the CDR3 region of rearranged TCR beta genes. The Illumina HiSeq System was used to sequence the amplified TCR beta libraries as 87-base-pair reads. The authors' analysis ran thus. A later analysis tallied approximately 87 million unique TCR beta chains across the 666 repertoires, and around 12 million of those chains were shared by two or more donors. A nearest-neighbor algorithm error-corrected the raw reads and collapsed the reads into unique sequences, merging closely related sequences to remove PCR and sequencing errors. CDR3 sequences were aligned to IMGT reference sequences to assign V, D and J gene segments. For a sequence to be retained, at least a six-nucleotide match to both a V gene segment and a J gene segment was required. Rearrangements were classified as productive when the CDR3 lacked stop codons and remained in frame with V and J, and all other rearrangements were classified as non-productive. Following IMGT convention, CDR3 was defined as the stretch from the second conserved V-encoded cysteine up to the conserved J-encoded phenylalanine. In an earlier analysis of roughly 580 of the donors, sequences lacking an unambiguous match to a single V gene segment were excluded. In an earlier analysis of several hundred of the donors, a V segment was called functional when productive rearrangements were above 56.7%, and segregating when the standard deviation between donors exceeded 5%. A statistical classification framework was built for diagnosing cytomegalovirus status from the catalog of TCR beta chain sequences. In a later analysis, V and J genes were assigned by comparing TCR nucleotide sequences against IMGT/GENE-DB human TR gene sequences. Using the TCRdist pipeline, a later analysis assigned CDR3 sequences along with most-parsimonious VDJ recombination scenarios. In a later analysis, every TCR beta chain was defined by the combination of its CDR3 amino acid sequence and its V-gene family, and reads without a unique V-gene family were dropped. To address suspected cross-contamination and a sequencing artifact, a later analysis removed some 620 highly shared, low-generation-probability nucleotide sequences. A later analysis calculated a clonal expansion index for each public chain from normalized within-repertoire ranks of inferred template counts. In a later analysis, generation probabilities were computed using a VDJ recombination model fitted to out-of-frame rearrangements, and the results were checked against IGoR. In a later analysis, TCR-TCR, TCR-HLA and TCR-CMV co-occurrence was scored with hypergeometric tests, and a repertoire-size bias correction was applied to TCR pairs. In a later analysis, false discovery rates were estimated by permuting HLA or CMV assignments 20 times. In a later analysis, co-occurring TCRs were grouped with DBSCAN, and TCRdist sequence similarity was added when clustering was performed within HLA-allele-positive subsets. Co-occurrence clustering excluded repertoires with fewer than 30,000 or more than 120,000 public chains, plus five with anomalous nucleotide sharing. Not all clones reach the TCRdb copy of this immuneACCESS table, which keeps in-frame sequences only. Checked studies attribute under half of the gap to unresolved V genes and leave the rest unexplained. V, J and clone size derive from that table, while D and trimming were established from the DNA sequence. This sample comprises 230,000 or so clones, around 90% of them detected only once. About 1.5% of the sample is in the top ten clones.

The cohort comprised around 690 healthy bone marrow donors. At the time of sampling, every cohort member was nominally healthy, though immune exposures that went unrecorded were likely present. The donor was CMV seronegative and belonged to the group of 352 seronegative cohort members. A peripheral blood sample was provided by each donor, and peripheral blood mononuclear cells were used for TCR beta sequencing. The Qiagen DNeasy Blood Extraction Kit was used to extract genomic DNA from the blood cell samples. This entry belongs to a study of cytomegalovirus exposure and HLA in healthy donors (dated by TCRdb to between 2016 and 2019). At the level of the whole study: In an earlier analysis of roughly 500 of the donors, 250 to 350 Gb of sequence data and about 110 million unique TCR beta sequences from 180 million or so T cells were reported. An early release covering just under 650 HLA-typed donors comprised approximately 300 gigabases of sequencing data and tens of millions of unique TCR sequences. Among the roughly 400 genotyped donors, 75% to 90% belonged to the genetic ancestry cluster associated with self-reported Caucasian donors. The study was designed to test whether signatures of past pathogen exposure could be identified by cataloging public T cell receptors. The study used immunosequencing to profile the T cell repertoires of approximately 650 subjects and linked those repertoires to cytomegalovirus serostatus. A separate validation cohort of roughly 120 different subjects was used in addition to the 666-subject first cohort. The study combined high-throughput TCR immunosequencing, statistical association of individual TCRs with disease status, and machine learning to predict cytomegalovirus infection status. To study patterns of TCR occurrence, a later analysis re-analyzed previously published TCR beta repertoires from 700 or so donors and added high-resolution HLA genotyping. In the later analysis, no new phenotypic data were used to find candidate immune exposures; instead, reliance was placed on TCR beta sequences and their occurrence across donors. To decide whether each TCR beta V gene segment behaved as functional or pseudogenic, an earlier analysis of some 600 of the donors relied on high-throughput TCR beta sequencing. Donor age, sex, ethnicity and CMV serostatus were collected together with the repertoire data. In a later genetic analysis, genome-wide SNP genotypes for about three fifths of the 666 donors were used, and that subset was treated as a discovery cohort. Every discovery cohort repertoire had been produced on one sequencing platform. HLA typing included class I and class II loci at four-digit resolution. Typing coverage varied by locus: roughly 629-640 donors for A, B, C, DRB1 and DQB1; about 520 for DQA1; about 570 for DPA1; 450 to 480 for DPB1. Roughly five DR-DQ haplotypes were handled as single units for association and clustering, since linkage in the cohort was strong. Among some 400 genotyped donors of the cohort, an average of about 220,000 unique TCR beta nucleotide sequences was sequenced per donor, of which roughly 17% were non-productive. Findings and caveats that apply to the study as a whole: A group of highly shared sequence variants was considered likely to be a technical artifact of the sequencing pipeline. A later analysis reported that several top co-occurrence clusters appeared linked to parvovirus B19, influenza, CMV and Epstein-Barr virus. A later genetic analysis reported fewer N-insertions in productive TCRs among donors in an Asian-associated ancestry cluster than the roughly 640-donor mean. In a later analysis, HLA-associated TCR beta chains were found to be more clonally expanded and to have lower generation probabilities than equally common non-associated chains. The authors suggested that the approach could potentially be extended to other disease states and immunological phenotypes. Some 15 rarely observed V segments, including chromosome 9 orphons, were excluded from the earlier analysis of approximately 600 of the donors because counts were too low. While some public TCRs were present in many individuals, most TCR sequences turned up only very rarely across donors. V-gene and J-gene trimming of TCR beta chains was associated with a missense DCLRE1C variant in a later genetic analysis, and the association was replicated in an independent cohort. The study listed 164 TCR beta chains as associated with cytomegalovirus. Three of the identified cytomegalovirus-associated TCR beta chains were confirmed in vitro to be specific for cytomegalovirus antigens. Only TCR beta chains were sequenced in this cohort, and the absence of alpha or paired-chain data limited detectable features. Correlated functional status among segregating V segments might reflect linkage disequilibrium, but an unknown experimental factor could not be ruled out. Cytomegalovirus status was reported to be diagnosed by the classifier with high specificity and sensitivity in both the original and validation cohorts. Because the 87-base-pair reads could not distinguish some IMGT-functional V segments, including TRBV6-2 and TRBV6-3, those segments were excluded. Because HLA typing was missing for some donors at each locus, association tests included only the typed subset. At a false discovery rate of 0.05, a later analysis linked 15,000 to 20,000 TCR beta sequences to specific HLA alleles. The presence/absence analyses assumed that sequencing depth was roughly uniform across donors, and that assumption may not be true. In a later analysis, the rate of TCR association differed among HLA loci, with DRB1 alleles having the most associated TCRs and HLA-C alleles having the fewest. In a later analysis, most CMV-associated TCR beta chains were found to appear HLA-restricted, with HLA associations seemingly driven largely by CMV exposure. When HLA alleles, especially DR and DQ, strongly co-occurred, TCR associations were difficult to assign to individual alleles. Immune exposure information for the cohort was limited to CMV serostatus. A further reported finding was that TCR beta sequences accurately predicted the HLA-A and HLA-B alleles for most subjects in the first cohort. In an earlier analysis of about 540 of the donors, most TCR beta V segments were observed in productive rearrangements about 87% or about 30% of the time, broadly matching IMGT annotations.

Inclusive of the bounding cysteine and phenylalanine, the CDR3 is 13 residues long. The read is trimmed to its CDR3 DNA, 39 bases read in frame from base 1. CDR1 and CDR2, looked up from the germline V gene, are KGHSH and LQKENI. After removal of 4 bases from V and 7 bases from J, the junction retains 2 bases not matched to a gene. Sequencing was performed on PBMCs. The sequence was collected from a girl aged 2-9 years in good health and CMV-seronegative. The chain is encoded by TRBV18 joined to TRBJ1-1, and TRBD1 aligns with 11 junction nucleotides. The bases are TGTGCCAGCTCACGGGGACAGGGGGTTGAAGCTTTCTTT. It translates to CASSRGQGVEAFF.